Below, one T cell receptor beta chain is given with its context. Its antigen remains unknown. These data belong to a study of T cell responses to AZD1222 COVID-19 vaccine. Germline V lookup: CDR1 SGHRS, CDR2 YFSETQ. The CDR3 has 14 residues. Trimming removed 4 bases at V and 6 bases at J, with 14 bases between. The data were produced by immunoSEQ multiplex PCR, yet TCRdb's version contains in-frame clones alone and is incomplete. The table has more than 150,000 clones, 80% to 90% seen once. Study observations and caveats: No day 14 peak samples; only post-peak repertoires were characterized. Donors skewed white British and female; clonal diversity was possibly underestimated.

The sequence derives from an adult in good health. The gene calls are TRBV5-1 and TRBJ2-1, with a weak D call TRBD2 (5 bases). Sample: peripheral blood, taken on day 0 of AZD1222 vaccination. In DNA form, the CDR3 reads TGCGCCAGCAGCCCCATGGACGGAGGCAATGAGCAGTTCTTC. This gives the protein CASSPMDGGNEQFF.